Listed below are T cell receptor beta chains from one sample, sequenced in a study of radiotherapy plus CTLA-4 blockade in lung cancer. Data came from immunoSEQ multiplex PCR; TCRdb stores just in-frame clones and leaves some out. The table has 95,000 to 150,000 clones, just under 90% seen once. Sequencing was performed on peripheral blood, taken from a patient treated with radiotherapy plus ipilimumab. The receptor set was obtained from a human donor with non-small cell lung cancer that progressed on radiotherapy plus ipilimumab. CDR3s include the opening cysteine and the closing phenylalanine or tryptophan. A D gene is named only where the DNA matches it firmly. Only some rows state a clone size, as once, few, many or a class for expanded clones.

D gene	clone size	V gene	J gene	CDR3 protein	CDR3 DNA
-	-	TRBV5-1	TRBJ1-4	CASSLDSLRANEKLFF	TGCGCCAGCAGCCTGGACAGCCTGCGGGCTAATGAAAAACTGTTTTTT
-	-	TRBV7-2	TRBJ1-2	CASSLPHRGFIYGYTF	TGTGCCAGCAGCTTACCCCATCGGGGATTTATTTATGGCTACACCTTC
-	few	TRBV12-5	TRBJ1-2	CASGSLQGLIGYTF	TGTGCTAGTGGTTCATTACAGGGTCTTATTGGCTACACCTTC
-	-	TRBV28	TRBJ1-2	CASSLRSIYGYTF	TGTGCCAGCAGTTTACGCTCCATCTATGGCTACACCTTC
TRBD2	-	TRBV4-1	TRBJ2-3	CASSQGASGTSTDTQYF	TGCGCCAGCAGCCAAGGCGCTAGCGGGACTAGCACAGATACGCAGTATTTT
-	once	TRBV7-9	TRBJ1-2	CASGRGMVFGGYTF	TGTGCCAGCGGGAGAGGGATGGTCTTCGGTGGCTACACCTTC
-	few	TRBV6-4	TRBJ2-6	CASSVLNSRQSRANVLTF	TGTGCCAGCAGTGTGCTGAACTCACGACAAAGTCGGGCCAACGTCCTGACTTTC
TRBD1	-	TRBV5-1	TRBJ2-3	CASSKPGQGGTDTQYF	TGCGCCAGCAGCAAACCGGGACAGGGAGGCACAGATACGCAGTATTTT
-	-	TRBV7-2	TRBJ1-1	CASSGRVAYTEAFF	TGTGCCAGCAGCGGCAGGGTTGCCTACACTGAAGCTTTCTTT
-	-	TRBV30	TRBJ2-2	CAWSVRGRGTGELFF	TGTGCCTGGAGTGTACGGGGTCGGGGCACCGGGGAGCTGTTTTTT
TRBD2	-	TRBV10-3	TRBJ2-1	CAIGAASGSHEQFF	TGTGCCATCGGGGCGGCTAGCGGGAGCCATGAGCAGTTCTTC
-	-	TRBV5-8	TRBJ2-7	CASSLAAENYEQYF	TGTGCCAGCAGCTTGGCGGCGGAAAACTACGAGCAGTACTTC
-	few	TRBV7-9	TRBJ2-3	CASSLAANTDTQYF	TGTGCCAGCAGCTTAGCGGCCAATACAGATACGCAGTATTTT
TRBD1	once	TRBV27	TRBJ1-2	CASRTGQGNYGYTF	TGTGCCAGCCGTACAGGACAGGGGAACTATGGCTACACCTTC
TRBD1	-	TRBV6-1	TRBJ1-5	CASNLDRGVGQPQHF	TGTGCCAGCAACCTAGACAGGGGAGTCGGTCAGCCCCAGCATTTT
TRBD1	-	TRBV9	TRBJ2-7	CASSVGAGTGGYEQYF	TGTGCCAGCAGCGTAGGGGCCGGGACAGGGGGGTACGAGCAGTACTTC
TRBD2	once	TRBV7-2	TRBJ2-1	CASSLLPAGGISYNEQFF	TGTGCCAGCAGCTTATTACCAGCGGGAGGGATCTCCTACAATGAGCAGTTCTTC
-	-	TRBV18	TRBJ2-7	CASSPPPGDEQYF	TGTGCCAGCTCACCACCGCCGGGAGACGAGCAGTACTTC
-	-	TRBV7-9	TRBJ1-1	CASTEHVKGAFF	TGTGCCAGCACCGAACATGTGAAGGGAGCTTTCTTT
TRBD2	-	TRBV6-1	TRBJ2-2	CASSGLAGGPIGELFF	TGTGCCAGCAGTGGACTAGCGGGAGGGCCTATCGGGGAGCTGTTTTTT
TRBD1	few	TRBV19	TRBJ1-4	CASSRDRANEKLFF	TGTGCCAGTAGTAGGGACAGAGCTAATGAAAAACTGTTTTTT
-	-	TRBV5-1	TRBJ2-5	CASSFKLQETQYF	TGCGCCAGCAGCTTTAAGCTTCAAGAGACCCAGTACTTC
TRBD1	-	TRBV6-5	TRBJ2-1	CASSSGQTYNEQFF	TGTGCCAGCAGCTCGGGACAGACCTACAATGAGCAGTTCTTC
TRBD2	once	TRBV7-6	TRBJ2-5	CASSLGLAGESKTQYF	TGTGCCAGCAGCTTGGGTCTAGCGGGAGAAAGTAAGACCCAGTACTTC
TRBD1	-	TRBV15	TRBJ2-5	CATSRVVGTVSQETQYF	TGTGCCACCAGCAGAGTGGTGGGGACAGTCTCCCAAGAGACCCAGTACTTC
-	-	TRBV7-7	TRBJ2-2	CASSSPLTGELFF	TGTGCTAGCAGCTCCCCACTCACCGGGGAGCTGTTTTTT
TRBD2	-	TRBV7-2	TRBJ2-1	CASSALAGVSYNEQFF	TGTGCCAGCAGCGCACTAGCGGGAGTTTCCTACAATGAGCAGTTCTTC
-	-	TRBV30	TRBJ2-5	CAWSAPGALRETQYF	TGTGCCTGGAGCGCCCCAGGGGCTCTGCGGGAGACCCAGTACTTC
-	-	TRBV18	TRBJ2-4	CASSPPRTPGNIQYF	TGTGCCAGCTCACCGCCCAGGACTCCGGGAAACATTCAGTACTTC
TRBD1	-	TRBV9	TRBJ1-4	CASSDWDRGGSSEKLFF	TGTGCCAGCAGCGACTGGGACAGGGGAGGTAGTAGTGAAAAACTGTTTTTT
-	-	TRBV7-2	TRBJ2-2	CASSLGGLDRTTGELFF	TGTGCCAGCAGCTTGGGGGGGCTAGACAGGACCACCGGGGAGCTGTTTTTT
-	-	TRBV2	TRBJ1-4	CASRARATNEKLFF	TGTGCCAGCAGAGCGAGGGCAACTAATGAAAAACTGTTTTTT
-	-	TRBV7-8	TRBJ1-2	CASSFSPLYGYTF	TGTGCCAGCAGCTTTTCCCCCCTCTATGGCTACACCTTC
-	few	TRBV16	TRBJ2-3	CASSPAADTQYF	TGTGCCAGCAGCCCCGCCGCAGATACGCAGTATTTT
TRBD1	-	TRBV6-1	TRBJ1-1	CASSPQQGAEAFF	TGTGCCAGCAGTCCCCAACAGGGGGCTGAAGCTTTCTTT
-	-	TRBV2	TRBJ1-5	CASSERGWQGRNQPQHF	TGTGCCAGCAGTGAAAGGGGATGGCAGGGTCGGAATCAGCCCCAGCATTTT
TRBD1	-	TRBV7-9	TRBJ1-5	CASSPGQGDNQPQHF	TGTGCCAGCAGCCCGGGACAGGGAGACAATCAGCCCCAGCATTTT
-	-	TRBV6-5	TRBJ1-1	CASSYRGMGTEAFF	TGTGCCAGCAGTTACAGGGGGATGGGCACTGAAGCTTTCTTT
-	-	TRBV6-1	TRBJ1-2	CASSESWDLYGYTF	TGTGCCAGCAGTGAATCTTGGGACTTATATGGCTACACCTTC
-	once	TRBV11-2	TRBJ1-5	CASSLDVSNQPQHF	TGTGCCAGCAGCTTAGACGTTAGCAATCAGCCCCAGCATTTT